This TCR beta chain was retrieved from a study of identifying expanded T cells in peripheral blood. General study results and limits: Technical replicates showed around 1.2 changed clones; about two weeks roughly 16; four weeks 19.

Sequencing was performed with immunoSEQ multiplex PCR; in TCRdb, only in-frame clones are kept and a portion is missing. This table holds about 82,000 clones, about 90% found once. Worth noting for this clone: Antigen: not known.

The source is a person aged 18-70 years in good health. Material: blood.

In DNA form, the CDR3 reads TGTGCCAGCAGCTTAAGGTTCTCGGCGGGGAGAACAATGGAGCAGTTCTTC. It yields the protein CASSLRFSAGRTMEQFF. V gene TRBV11-3 combines with J gene TRBJ2-1; D perhaps matches TRBD2 (6 bases). The CDR3 contains 17 residues. Germline V gene data show CDR1 as SGHNT and CDR2 as YENEEA. V gave up 2 bases and J gave up 10 bases, with 24 bases separating them.